This TCR beta chain appears in the sequencing data of a study of long-term antiretroviral therapy in people with HIV. Study-level points and caveats: Samples were collected from the mid-2000s to the late 2010s under possibly less effective ART regimens.

The study used samples holding about 0.9-11 million cryopreserved PBMC before DNA extraction. Details on this clone: As yet, its antigen is unknown.

CDR1 SQVTM and CDR2 ANQGSEA come from the germline V gene. V was trimmed by 5 bases and J by 3 bases, leaving 13 bases between them. The CDR3 spans 13 residues. It was version v3.0 of the immunoSEQ assay that was run at survey level. Clones were read by immunoSEQ multiplex PCR, and TCRdb kept only the in-frame ones, dropping some. The sample lists about 20,000 clones; under 90% were seen once. The chain links TRBV29-1 to TRBJ2-5; D assignment may be TRBD1 or TRBD2 (6 bases each). Material: unsorted PBMCs, obtained around 2.4 years after starting antiretroviral therapy. The TCR was taken from a man in his forties or fifties with HIV. This CDR3 is CSVSLGGEETQYF. In nucleotides, the CDR3 is TGCAGCGTTTCCTTGGGGGGCGAAGAGACCCAGTACTTC.